This T cell receptor (beta chain) was captured in a study of blood T cell repertoires in COVID-19. Background on the study: Nucleic acid was either cDNA or gDNA, and it came from T cells, B-cell-depleted T cells, or PBMCs.

The V and J ends lost 0 bases and 9 bases, in that order; junction bases with no gene match: 5. Germline values: CDR1 SGHAT, CDR2 FQNNGV. The CDR3 has 13 residues. This clone occurred a few times. Clones were read by immunoSEQ multiplex PCR, and TCRdb kept only the in-frame ones, dropping some. Found here are approximately 230,000 clones, under 90% of them singletons; the top ten hold around 15%. Donors of Cohort 3 who recovered were those that had two negative PCRs, clearance, or symptom resolution. The receptor was derived from a man aged 18 to 35 who had recovered from COVID-19. This chain joins TRBV11-2 and TRBJ2-7, with 7 nucleotides matching TRBD1. Material for sequencing was PBMCs or T cells enriched from blood (not recorded which). The CDR3 nucleotides read TGTGCCAGCAGCTTAGACAGGGGGATTGGGCAGTACTTC. Translation: CASSLDRGIGQYF.